This passage covers 8 T cell receptor beta chains from one sample sequenced in a study of cytomegalovirus exposure and HLA in healthy donors. Primers included in the PCR were 60 Vbeta and 13 Jbeta primers. Sequencing used immunoSEQ multiplex PCR; TCRdb keeps in-frame clones, though not all of them. The sample holds roughly 150,000 clones, roughly 85% seen once. Specimen: PBMCs. Receptors originate from a young man in good health and CMV-seropositive.

This clone appeared once. J is TRBJ2-3 and V is TRBV27, with D maybe TRBD1 (6 bases). Trimming removed 2 bases from V and 5 bases from J, with 14 bases in between. CDR1 is MNHEY and CDR2 is SMNVEV in the germline V gene (reference sequence). The CDR3 length is 15 residues. The CDR3, as DNA: TGTGCCAGCAGTTTAACGGTGGGGGCCGGAGATACGCAGTATTTT. It is translated as CASSLTVGAGDTQYF.

This clone has more than one count but fewer than ten. The chain uses TRBV6-6 and TRBJ2-1, with 9 bases aligning to TRBD2. Germline V gene lookup returns CDR1 MNHNY and CDR2 SVGAGI (reference sequence). This CDR3 region has 15 residues. V trimming: 8 bases; J trimming: 7 bases; junction bases outside the gene matches: 12. Here the CDR3 DNA reads TGTGCCAGCCACCCTCAGGCGGGAGGGCGGAATGAGCAGTTCTTC. As protein: CASHPQAGGRNEQFF.

This chain links TRBV2 with TRBJ1-2, with 8 bases lining up with TRBD1. V trimming: 0 bases; J trimming: 4 bases; junction bases outside the gene matches: 4. Germline CDR1 is SNHLY and CDR2 is FYNNEI. The CDR3 contains 15 residues. The CDR3 sequence: CASSEAPTGGYGYTF. DNA of the CDR3: TGTGCCAGCAGTGAAGCGCCCACAGGGGGCTATGGCTACACCTTC.

The rearrangement joins TRBV5-1 to TRBJ2-2, with D possibly TRBD1 on 5 matching bases. The germline CDR1 and CDR2 sequences are SGHRS and YFSETQ. The V end was cut by 2 bases, the J end by 1 base, with 6 bases between. The CDR3 runs to 14 residues. This CDR3 is CASSFTGNTGELFF. CDR3 nucleotides: TGCGCCAGCAGCTTCACAGGGAACACCGGGGAGCTGTTTTTT.

The chain joins TRBV4-1 to TRBJ2-1, with a tentative D call TRBD1 (6 bases). V lost 1 base, J lost 1 base, and 11 bases lay in between. Germline V gene sequence: CDR1 MGHRA, CDR2 YSYEKL. This CDR3 comprises 16 residues. The CDR3: CASSQVYGTSYNEQFF. The CDR3, as DNA: TGCGCCAGCAGCCAAGTTTACGGGACATCCTACAATGAGCAGTTCTTC.

This clone was observed a handful of times. This chain links TRBV6-1 with TRBJ1-5; 7 nucleotides align to TRBD1. Germline V gene lookup returns CDR1 MNHNS and CDR2 SASEGT. After removal of 2 bases from V and 2 bases from J, the junction contained 3 bases not matched to a gene. This CDR3 region has 15 residues. Written as DNA, the CDR3 is TGTGCCAGCAGTGAAATCAGGGGGGGCAATCAGCCCCAGCATTTT. It specifies CASSEIRGGNQPQHF.

This clone was detected only a few times. The chain links TRBV2 to TRBJ2-1; 10 bases are shared with TRBD2. Per germline, CDR1 SNHLY and CDR2 FYNNEI. The V gene end was trimmed by 6 bases and the J gene end by 0 bases; junction bases not matched to a gene: 2. This CDR3 contains 15 residues. CDR3 sequence reads: CASRERGGSYNEQFF. CDR3 in DNA: TGTGCCAGCAGGGAGCGGGGGGGCTCCTACAATGAGCAGTTCTTC.

A remark on this clone: Since the CDR3 does not end with the conserved phenylalanine or tryptophan, this likely comes from a read error. The chain couples TRBV7-9 to TRBJ1-6, with a possible D match to TRBD1 (5 bases). CDR3 length equals 15 residues. The V gene lost 0 bases and the J gene lost 10 bases, with 13 bases spanning the gap. Germline assignment: CDR1 SEHNR and CDR2 FQNEAQ (reference sequence). This CDR3 reads CASSLAGPGGSPLHL. DNA of the CDR3: TGTGCCAGCAGCTTAGCCGGGCCGGGGGGATCACCCCTCCACCTT.